The 21 T cell receptor beta chains presented below share a single source sample, sequenced in a study of blood T cell repertoires in COVID-19. The assay was immunoSEQ multiplex PCR, and TCRdb's table has in-frame clones only and misses some. Of about 370,000 clones listed, approximately 90% are singletons. The sample taken for sequencing was PBMCs or T cells enriched from blood (not recorded which). The receptors come from a man younger than 35 who had recovered from COVID-19.

The rearrangement joins TRBV29-1 to TRBJ2-3; D might be TRBD1 (6 bases). V was cut by 3 bases and J by 0 bases, with 16 bases left in between. The CDR3 length is 16 residues. Germline loops: CDR1 SQVTM, CDR2 ANQGSEA. Written as DNA, the CDR3 is TGCAGCGTTGAGCTCTGGGACAAAACCAGCACAGATACGCAGTATTTT. Amino acid sequence: CSVELWDKTSTDTQYF.

J is TRBJ2-1 and V is TRBV7-3; 8 bases align to TRBD1. V shed 0 bases, J shed 9 bases, and the junction held 7 bases outside the gene matches. This CDR3 is built from 15 residues. In germline, CDR1 is SGHTA, CDR2 FQGTGA. This CDR3 reads CASSLTGRGLSEQFF. For the CDR3, the DNA is TGTGCCAGCAGCTTAACCGGCAGGGGGCTGAGTGAGCAGTTCTTC.

V gene TRBV5-1 combines with J gene TRBJ1-1; possible D gene TRBD1, 5 bases. Trimming cost V 2 bases and J 3 bases, with 17 bases left between them. The CDR3 contains 16 residues. Germline CDR1 reads SGHRS; CDR2 reads YFSETQ. CDR3 DNA sequence: TGCGCCAGCAGCTTACAGGATCCCCAACTGGACACTGAAGCTTTCTTT. The encoded protein is CASSLQDPQLDTEAFF.

The CDR3 coding sequence is TGTGCCAGCAGTTACGTTCAGGGACAAAACTATGGCTACACCTTC. Protein product: CASSYVQGQNYGYTF. The chain couples TRBV6-5 to TRBJ1-2, with a possible D match to TRBD1 (6 bases). CDR1 is MNHEY, CDR2 SVGAGI, per germline. The CDR3 runs 15 residues. Between the trimmed V and J ends, which lost 2 bases and 2 bases, there was a span of 12 bases.

J is TRBJ2-7 and V is TRBV7-2; TRBD1 is a possible D gene (9 bases). The V gene lost 2 bases and the J gene lost 2 bases, with 22 bases spanning the gap. This CDR3 comprises 18 residues. Germline values: CDR1 SGHTA, CDR2 FQGNSA. The DNA for the CDR3 is TGTGCCAGCAGCTTATACGGGGGGGACAGGGTGCCTCCCTACGAGCAGTACTTC. This sequence encodes CASSLYGGDRVPPYEQYF.

The chain employs TRBV4-3 and TRBJ2-1, with 11 bases aligning to TRBD2. The CDR3 has 17 residues. CDR1 LGHNA and CDR2 YSLEER come from the germline V gene. Trimming took 7 bases from V and 9 from J; bases not matched to a gene: 17. CDR3 DNA: TGCGCCAGCACCTTACATAGCGGGAGGGACGATCGCGGTGAGCAGTTCTTC. Its translation: CASTLHSGRDDRGEQFF.

J is TRBJ2-2 and V is TRBV7-8, with 8 bases identical to TRBD2. The germline CDR1 and CDR2 sequences are SGHVS and FQNEAQ. V lost 2 bases and J lost 1; bases outside the gene matches: 3. This CDR3 is 16 amino acids long. The CDR3 sequence is CASSLRGGLNTGELFF. The CDR3 coding sequence is TGTGCCAGCAGCTTACGGGGGGGATTGAACACCGGGGAGCTGTTTTTT. The full variable domain, with the rest looked up from reference TRBV7-8 and TRBJ2-2, is GAGVSQSPRYKVAKRGQDVALRCDPISGHVSLFWYQQALGQGPEFLTYFQNEAQLDKSGLPSDRFFAERPEGSVSTLKIQRTQQEDSAVYLCASSLRGGLNTGELFFGEGSRLTVL.

This clone appeared a single time. The CDR3 DNA is TGTGCCAGCAGCTTAAACCCCGGACAGGGTATGGGGTACACCTTC. Amino acid sequence: CASSLNPGQGMGYTF. The chain employs TRBV7-3 and TRBJ1-2, with TRBD1 identical over 8 bases. J was trimmed by 11 bases and V by 1 base; bases with no gene match: 12. The CDR3 contains 15 residues. The germline gives CDR1 SGHTA, CDR2 FQGTGA.

This clone was picked up one time. The CDR3 DNA sequence: TGTGCCAGCAGTCCCGGGGTATTTCGAAACACCATATATTTT. Protein: CASSPGVFRNTIYF. V and J are TRBV28 and TRBJ1-3, with D unclear. Trimming cost V 5 bases and J 5 bases, with 13 bases left between them. CDR3 length: 14 residues. Germline V gene lookup returns CDR1 MDHEN and CDR2 SYDVKM.

The V gene is TRBV5-6, the J gene TRBJ1-2; 7 positions agree with TRBD1. V lost 4 bases and J lost 7; bases outside the gene matches: 7. Germline lookup yields CDR1 SGHDT and CDR2 YYEEEE. The CDR3 contains 13 residues. The CDR3 loop is CASSPGTVSGYTF. The DNA of the CDR3 is TGTGCCAGCAGCCCAGGGACAGTCAGTGGCTACACCTTC. Filled out from reference TRBV5-6 and TRBJ1-2, the complete variable domain reads DAGVTQSPTHLIKTRGQQVTLRCSPKSGHDTVSWYQQALGQGPQFIFQYYEEEERQRGNFPDRFSGHQFPNYSSELNVNALLLGDSALYLCASSPGTVSGYTFGSGTRLTVV.

This clone was seen a few times. The chain recombines TRBV28 with TRBJ2-7; tentative D call: TRBD2 (6 bases). The V end was cut by 6 bases, the J end by 6 bases, with 21 bases between. CDR1 is MDHEN and CDR2 is SYDVKM in the germline V gene. This CDR3 is 15 amino acids long. The CDR3 spells CASSLPRPRDGEQYF. The CDR3 coding sequence is TGTGCCAGCAGCCTCCCCCGGCCGCGGGACGGCGAGCAGTACTTC.

The chain is built from TRBV3-1 (or the pseudogene TRBV3-2) and TRBJ2-3; 9 positions agree with TRBD2. CDR3 length: 15 amino acids. The V gene's germline CDR1 is LGHDT and CDR2 YNNKEL (reference sequence). Trimming at V came to 1 base and at J to 7 bases, leaving 6 bases not matched to a gene. The CDR3 sequence is CASSQGGGGAYTQYF. Here the CDR3 DNA reads TGTGCCAGCAGCCAAGGGGGCGGGGGGGCTTATACGCAGTATTTT.

CDR3: CASSMGRFDSPYEQYF. Here the CDR3 DNA reads TGTGCCAGTAGCATGGGGAGATTCGACTCGCCCTACGAGCAGTACTTC. J is TRBJ2-7 and V is TRBV19; D might be TRBD2 (5 bases). The CDR3 spans 16 residues. Trimming left V 6 bases short and J 2 bases short, with 20 bases between. Germline values: CDR1 LNHDA, CDR2 SQIVND (reference sequence).

This rearrangement joins TRBV7-6 to TRBJ1-4; D uncertain. Trimming left V 4 bases short and J 3 bases short, with 15 bases between. This CDR3 spans 16 amino acids. Germline V gene sequence: CDR1 SGHVS, CDR2 FNYEAQ. CDR3 coding DNA: TGTGCCAGCAGCTGGGCTGGCGGGGATGCTAATGAAAAACTGTTTTTT. The encoded protein is CASSWAGGDANEKLFF.

This chain joins TRBV5-5 and TRBJ2-3; D is possibly TRBD2 (5 bases). The V gene lost 0 bases and the J gene lost 9 bases, with 11 bases spanning the gap. CDR1 and CDR2 (germline): SGHKS, YYEKEE (reference sequence). CDR3 length: 13 residues. The CDR3 DNA is TGTGCCAGCAGCTTGGTAGGACTTAACACGCAGTATTTT. Translated: CASSLVGLNTQYF. Complete variable domain (other parts from reference TRBV5-5 and TRBJ2-3): DAGVTQSPTHLIKTRGQQVTLRCSPISGHKSVSWYQQVLGQGPQFIFQYYEKEERGRGNFPDRFSARQFPNYSSELNVNALLLGDSALYLCASSLVGLNTQYFGPGTRLTVL.

The chain couples TRBV29-1 to TRBJ2-5; 9 bases fit TRBD1. The CDR3 has 14 amino acids. V was clipped by 5 bases and J by 1 base; unmatched bases: 5. CDR1 and CDR2 from the germline V gene are SQVTM and ANQGSEA. CDR3 nucleotides: TGCAGCGTTATCCCACAGGGGGCCCAAGAGACCCAGTACTTC. This sequence encodes CSVIPQGAQETQYF. The entire variable domain, with the rest obtained from reference TRBV29-1 and TRBJ2-5, is as follows: SAVISQKPSRDICQRGTSLTIQCQVDSQVTMMFWYRQQPGQSLTLIATANQGSEATYESGFVIDKFPISRPNLTFSTLTVSNMSPEDSSIYLCSVIPQGAQETQYFGPGTRLLVL.

The genes are TRBV9 and TRBJ1-6; no clear D gene. This CDR3 spans 14 amino acids. V gave up 3 bases and J gave up 5 bases, with 9 bases separating them. Germline V gene sequence: CDR1 SGDLS, CDR2 YYNGEE. CDR3 nucleotide sequence: TGTGCCAGCAGCGCCCAGGTACATAATTCACCCCTCCACTTT. Protein sequence: CASSAQVHNSPLHF.

J is TRBJ1-2 and V is TRBV5-1; D perhaps matches TRBD1 (5 bases). There are 14 residues in the CDR3. The germline gives CDR1 SGHRS, CDR2 YFSETQ. V lost 2 bases and J 0 bases, leaving 8 bases between the germline ends. CDR3 in amino acids: CASSFGGTNYGYTF. The CDR3 coding sequence is TGCGCCAGCAGCTTCGGGGGGACTAACTATGGCTACACCTTC.

This chain links TRBV27 with TRBJ2-1; TRBD2 matches at 7 bases. Germline lookup yields CDR1 MNHEY and CDR2 SMNVEV (reference sequence). This CDR3 region has 13 residues. Trimming at V came to 5 bases and at J to 6 bases, leaving 4 bases not matched to a gene. The CDR3, as DNA: TGTGCCAGCAGTCCAACTAGCGTCAATGAGCAGTTCTTC. Residues: CASSPTSVNEQFF.

The chain uses TRBV3-1 (or the pseudogene TRBV3-2) and TRBJ1-2; D might be TRBD1 (5 bases). V lost 2 bases, J lost 2 bases, and 9 bases lay in between. The germline gives CDR1 LGHDT, CDR2 YNNKEL (reference sequence). CDR3 length: 14 amino acids. CDR3: CASSQQGLNYGYTF. The CDR3 coding sequence is TGTGCCAGCAGCCAACAGGGTTTGAACTATGGCTACACCTTC.

The gene calls are TRBV7-8 and TRBJ2-3, with 8 bases that match TRBD1. The CDR3 contains 15 residues. Germline values: CDR1 SGHVS, CDR2 FQNEAQ. Trimming cost V 5 bases and J 7 bases; bases outside gene matches: 11. CDR3 sequence (DNA): TGTGCCAGCAGCCCCAGGACAGGGTCAGCACATACGCAGTATTTT. Encoded protein: CASSPRTGSAHTQYF. Complete variable domain (other parts from reference TRBV7-8 and TRBJ2-3): GAGVSQSPRYKVAKRGQDVALRCDPISGHVSLFWYQQALGQGPEFLTYFQNEAQLDKSGLPSDRFFAERPEGSVSTLKIQRTQQEDSAVYLCASSPRTGSAHTQYFGPGTRLTVL.